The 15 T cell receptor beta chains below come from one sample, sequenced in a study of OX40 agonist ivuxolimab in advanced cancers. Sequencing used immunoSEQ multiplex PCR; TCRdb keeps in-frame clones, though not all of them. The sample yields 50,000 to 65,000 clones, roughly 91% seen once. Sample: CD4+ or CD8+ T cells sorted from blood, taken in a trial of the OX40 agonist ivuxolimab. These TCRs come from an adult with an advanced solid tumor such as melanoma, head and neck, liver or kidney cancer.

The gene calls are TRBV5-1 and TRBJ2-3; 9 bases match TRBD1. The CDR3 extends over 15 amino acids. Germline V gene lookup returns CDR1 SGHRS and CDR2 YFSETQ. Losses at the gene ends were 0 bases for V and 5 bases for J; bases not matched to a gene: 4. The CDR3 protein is CASSLGPGQGDTQYF. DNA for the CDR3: TGCGCCAGCAGCTTGGGGCCGGGACAGGGAGATACGCAGTATTTT.

CDR3 in DNA: TGTGCCAGTAGTATAGTGGCAGATTCCTACGAGCAGTACTTC. It encodes CASSIVADSYEQYF. The genes are TRBV19 and TRBJ2-7; D is unclear. The CDR3 has 14 amino acids. Trimming left V 1 base short and J 1 base short, with 8 bases between. Germline V gene lookup returns CDR1 LNHDA and CDR2 SQIVND (reference sequence).

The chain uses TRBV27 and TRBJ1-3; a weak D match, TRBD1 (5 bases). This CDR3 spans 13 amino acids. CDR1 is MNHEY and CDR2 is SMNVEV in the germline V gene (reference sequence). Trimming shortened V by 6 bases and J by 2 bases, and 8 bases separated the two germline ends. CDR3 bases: TGTGCCAGCAGCTCAGGGACTGGAAACACCATATATTTT. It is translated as CASSSGTGNTIYF.

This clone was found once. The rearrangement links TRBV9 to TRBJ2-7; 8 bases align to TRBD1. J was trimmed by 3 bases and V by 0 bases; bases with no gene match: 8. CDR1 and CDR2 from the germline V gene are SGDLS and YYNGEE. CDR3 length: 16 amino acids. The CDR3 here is CASSVATGGARYEQYF. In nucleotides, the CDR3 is TGTGCCAGCAGCGTAGCTACAGGGGGTGCCCGCTACGAGCAGTACTTC.

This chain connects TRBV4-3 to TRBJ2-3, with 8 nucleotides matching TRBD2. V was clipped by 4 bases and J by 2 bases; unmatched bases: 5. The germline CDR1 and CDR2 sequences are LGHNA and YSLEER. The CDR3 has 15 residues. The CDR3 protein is CASSLSRGDTDTQYF. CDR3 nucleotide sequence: TGCGCCAGCAGCCTCTCGCGGGGGGACACAGATACGCAGTATTTT.

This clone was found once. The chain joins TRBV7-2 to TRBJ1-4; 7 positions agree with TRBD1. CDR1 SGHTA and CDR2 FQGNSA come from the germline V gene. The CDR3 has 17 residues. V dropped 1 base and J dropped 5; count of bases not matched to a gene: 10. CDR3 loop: CASSLDPLQGLNEKLFF. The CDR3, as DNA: TGTGCCAGCAGCTTAGATCCCCTACAGGGGCTGAATGAAAAACTGTTTTTT.

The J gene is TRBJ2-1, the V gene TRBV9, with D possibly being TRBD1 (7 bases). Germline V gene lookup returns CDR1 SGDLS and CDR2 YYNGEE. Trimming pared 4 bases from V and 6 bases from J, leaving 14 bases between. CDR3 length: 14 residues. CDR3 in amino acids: CASSRGGTVNEQFF. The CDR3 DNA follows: TGTGCCAGCAGCCGAGGCGGGACAGTCAATGAGCAGTTCTTC.

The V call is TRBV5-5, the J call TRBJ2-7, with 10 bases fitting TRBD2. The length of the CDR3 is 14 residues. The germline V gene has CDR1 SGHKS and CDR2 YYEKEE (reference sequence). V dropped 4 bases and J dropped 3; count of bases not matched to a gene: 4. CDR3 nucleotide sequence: TGTGCCAGCAGCCTTCTAGCGGGAGTCTACGAGCAGTACTTC. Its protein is CASSLLAGVYEQYF.

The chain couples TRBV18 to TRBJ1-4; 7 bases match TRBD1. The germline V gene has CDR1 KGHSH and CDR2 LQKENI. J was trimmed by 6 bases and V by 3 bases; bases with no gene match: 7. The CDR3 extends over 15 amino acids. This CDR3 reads CASSPIQGYDEKLFF. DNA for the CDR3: TGTGCCAGCTCACCTATACAGGGGTACGATGAAAAACTGTTTTTT.

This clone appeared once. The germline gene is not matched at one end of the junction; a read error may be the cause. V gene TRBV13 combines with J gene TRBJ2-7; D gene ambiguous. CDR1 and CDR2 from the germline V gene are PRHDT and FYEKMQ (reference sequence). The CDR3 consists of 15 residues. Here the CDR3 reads CASKSKGTSSYERYF. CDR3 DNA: TGTGCCAGCAAGTCAAAGGGTACTTCCTCCTACGAGCGGTACTTC.

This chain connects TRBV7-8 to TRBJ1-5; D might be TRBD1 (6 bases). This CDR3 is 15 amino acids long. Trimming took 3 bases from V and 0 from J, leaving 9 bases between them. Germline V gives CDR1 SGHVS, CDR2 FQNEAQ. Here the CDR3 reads CASSLRGASNQPQHF. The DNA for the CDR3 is TGTGCCAGCAGCTTGCGGGGGGCTAGCAATCAGCCCCAGCATTTT.

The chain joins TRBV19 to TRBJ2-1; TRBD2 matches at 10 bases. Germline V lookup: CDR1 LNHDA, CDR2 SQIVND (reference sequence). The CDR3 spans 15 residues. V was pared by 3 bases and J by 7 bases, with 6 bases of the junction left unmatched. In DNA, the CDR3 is TGTGCCAGTAGTATCCTAGCGGGAGCCGGGAATGAGCAGTTCTTC. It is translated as CASSILAGAGNEQFF.

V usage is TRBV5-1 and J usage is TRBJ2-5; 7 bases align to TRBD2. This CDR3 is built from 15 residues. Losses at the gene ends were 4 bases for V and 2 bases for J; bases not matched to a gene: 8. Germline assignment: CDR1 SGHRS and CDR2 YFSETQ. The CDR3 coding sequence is TGCGCCAGCAGCCTGGGAGCGGGGACTCAAGAGACCCAGTACTTC. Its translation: CASSLGAGTQETQYF. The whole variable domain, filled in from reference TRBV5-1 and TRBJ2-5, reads KAGVTQTPRYLIKTRGQQVTLSCSPISGHRSVSWYQQTPGQGLQFLFEYFSETQRNKGNFPGRFSGRQFSNSRSEMNVSTLELGDSALYLCASSLGAGTQETQYFGPGTRLLVL.

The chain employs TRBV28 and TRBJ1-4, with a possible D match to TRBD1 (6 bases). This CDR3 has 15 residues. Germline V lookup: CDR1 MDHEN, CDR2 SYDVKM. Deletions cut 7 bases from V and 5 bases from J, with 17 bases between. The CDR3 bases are TGTGCCAGCAACGCTTGGGGGCGCGGGAATGAAAAACTGTTTTTT. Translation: CASNAWGRGNEKLFF.

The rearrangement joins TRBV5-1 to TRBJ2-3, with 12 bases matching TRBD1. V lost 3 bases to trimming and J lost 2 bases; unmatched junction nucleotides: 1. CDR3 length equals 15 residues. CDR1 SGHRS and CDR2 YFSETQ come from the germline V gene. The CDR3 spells CASSWDRGPTDTQYF. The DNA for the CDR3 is TGCGCCAGCAGCTGGGACAGGGGGCCCACAGATACGCAGTATTTT.